This T cell receptor (beta chain) was documented in a study of preoperative IRX-2 immunotherapy in early breast cancer. This clone was counted a few times. Treatment reported: preoperative locoregional IRX-2 cytokine immunotherapy. Samples came from a phase Ib trial of preoperative locoregional IRX-2 cytokine immunotherapy. In germline, CDR1 is SGHNT, CDR2 YENEEA. The CDR3 totals 15 residues. The ends lost 3 bases at V and 4 bases at J; junction bases unmatched: 4. Sequencing was performed with immunoSEQ multiplex PCR; in TCRdb, only in-frame clones are kept and a portion is missing. The table lists tens of thousands of clones, just under 90% of them singletons, with roughly 1.6% in the top ten.

The sample was tumor tissue, taken after IRX-2 immunotherapy. This TCR came from a human donor with breast cancer. This rearrangement joins TRBV11-3 to TRBJ1-5; TRBD1 aligns across 9 bases. CDR3 residues: CASSFGTGTNQPQHF. DNA for the CDR3: TGTGCCAGCAGCTTCGGGACAGGGACGAATCAGCCCCAGCATTTT.